The T cell receptor (beta chain) described here comes from a study of blood T cell repertoires in COVID-19. Study information: COVID-19 samples from acute and convalescent phases originated in the United States, Italy and Spain. PBMCs, B-cell-depleted T cells, or T cells provided the cDNA or gDNA that made up the material.

During active infection, Seattle patients enrolled and were then monitored through disease. Germline CDR1 SGDLS, CDR2 YYNGEE. The CDR3 runs 14 residues. Trimming cost V 4 bases and J 6 bases; bases outside gene matches: 9. Original processing notes: The assay estimated nucleated cells by amplifying reference gene primers. Generated by immunoSEQ multiplex PCR, the TCRdb table keeps only in-frame clones and is missing some. That table gives V, J and clone size, and the DNA gave D and trimming. Among more than 95,000 clones listed, around 74% were seen once. V gene TRBV9 combines with J gene TRBJ2-7; 8 nucleotides line up with TRBD2. The sequenced material came from peripheral blood. This clonotype was obtained from a man older than 75 with COVID-19, enrolled during active disease. In DNA form, the CDR3 reads TGTGCCAGCAGCCCGGCCGGGGGGGGAGTCGAGCAGTACTTC. It translates to CASSPAGGGVEQYF. Full variable domain (remainder filled in from reference TRBV9 and TRBJ2-7): DSGVTQTPKHLITATGQRVTLRCSPRSGDLSVYWYQQSLDQGLQFLIQYYNGEERAKGNILERFSAQQFPDLHSELNLSSLELGDSALYFCASSPAGGGVEQYFGPGTRLTVT.